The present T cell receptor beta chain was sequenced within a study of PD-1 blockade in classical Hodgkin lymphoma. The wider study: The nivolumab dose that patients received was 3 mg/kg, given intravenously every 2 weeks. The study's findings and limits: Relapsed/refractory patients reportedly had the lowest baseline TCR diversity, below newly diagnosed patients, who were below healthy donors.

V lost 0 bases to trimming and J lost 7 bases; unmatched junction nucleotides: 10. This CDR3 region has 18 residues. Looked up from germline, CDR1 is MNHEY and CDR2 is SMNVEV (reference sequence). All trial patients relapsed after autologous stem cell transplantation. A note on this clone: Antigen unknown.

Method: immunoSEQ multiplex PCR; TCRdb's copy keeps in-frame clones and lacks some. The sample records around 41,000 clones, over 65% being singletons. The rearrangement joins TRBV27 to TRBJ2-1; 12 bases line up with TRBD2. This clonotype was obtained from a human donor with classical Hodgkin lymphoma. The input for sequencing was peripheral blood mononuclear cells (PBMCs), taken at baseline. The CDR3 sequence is CASSLSIAVTSGSNEQFF. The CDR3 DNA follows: TGTGCCAGCAGTTTATCGATAGCCGTGACTAGCGGGAGTAATGAGCAGTTCTTC.